Presented here are 24 T cell receptor beta chains from one specimen sequenced in a study of identical twins (dated by TCRdb to the mid-2010s). The protocol used for the library was 5' RACE. The data were produced on an Illumina HiSeq 2000. Using fastp trimming at Q25 and MiXCR clonotype assembly, TCRdb reanalyzed the public sequencing data and kept in-frame beta chains. Rows with a matching CDR3 protein are joined into one entry that keeps the most common DNA and genes. In this sample the table shows approximately 94,000 distinct CDR3 sequences, roughly 6% of which occur a single time. Clones ranked in the top ten supply 9.5% to 15% of the sample. Sequencing used memory T cells sorted from blood. The cell subset or site label corresponds to: CD45RO+ enriched T cells. The receptor set was obtained from a woman aged 45 to 65 in good health.

This clonotype was found many times. The chain combines TRBV20-1 with TRBJ2-3; the D is unclear. V was trimmed by 2 bases and J by 2 bases, leaving 20 bases between them. Germline CDR1 and CDR2: DFQATT and SNEGSKA (reference sequence). There are 17 residues in the CDR3. For the CDR3, the DNA is TGCAGTGCTAGAAATCCCCAGATGTTGTTAGACACAGATACGCAGTATTTT. Its protein product is CSARNPQMLLDTDTQYF.

This clonotype was recorded at least ten times. The chain couples TRBV3-1 to TRBJ1-5; D is unclear. Deletions cut 2 bases from V and 5 bases from J, with 7 bases between. The CDR3 is 13 amino acids. Germline V gene sequence: CDR1 LGHDT, CDR2 YNNKEL (reference sequence). CDR3 protein: CASSQMQDQPQHF. The CDR3 nucleotides are TGTGCCAGCAGCCAAATGCAGGATCAGCCCCAGCATTTT.

This clonotype has only a few counts. The chain links TRBV9 to TRBJ1-1; no definite D call. This CDR3 has 13 amino acids. CDR1 SGDLS and CDR2 YYNGEE come from the germline V gene. V was cut by 2 bases and J by 2 bases, with 7 bases left in between. For the CDR3, the DNA is TGTGCCAGCAGCGTTGAACCCAACACTGAAGCTTTCTTT. It encodes CASSVEPNTEAFF.

This clonotype was found many times. The chain has TRBV6-5 and TRBJ1-1; D is unclear. The CDR3 is 11 residues long. CDR1 MNHEY and CDR2 SVGAGI come from the germline V gene. V was cut by 7 bases and J by 7 bases, with 10 bases left in between. The CDR3 loop is CASTLGIEAFF. In DNA, the CDR3 is TGTGCCAGCACCCTAGGGATTGAAGCTTTCTTT.

At least ten counts were recorded for this clonotype. This rearrangement joins TRBV9 to TRBJ2-5; D unresolved. The CDR3 extends over 13 amino acids. Germline values: CDR1 SGDLS, CDR2 YYNGEE. Trimming removed 1 base at V and 1 base at J, with 5 bases between. CDR3 sequence (DNA): TGTGCCAGCAGCGTAAGAGTCCAAGAGACCCAGTACTTC. Translated: CASSVRVQETQYF. Using reference TRBV9 and TRBJ2-5 for the parts outside the CDR3, the full variable domain is DSGVTQTPKHLITATGQRVTLRCSPRSGDLSVYWYQQSLDQGLQFLIQYYNGEERAKGNILERFSAQQFPDLHSELNLSSLELGDSALYFCASSVRVQETQYFGPGTRLLVL.

The V and J genes are TRBV28 and TRBJ2-1; no firm D call. The length of the CDR3 is 12 residues. The ends were cut back, 8 bases at V and 0 bases at J, with 5 bases in the middle. The germline gives CDR1 MDHEN, CDR2 SYDVKM. In DNA, the CDR3 is TGTGCCAGCTATAGCTCCTACAATGAGCAGTTCTTC. Amino acid sequence: CASYSSYNEQFF. Full variable domain (rest looked up from reference TRBV28 and TRBJ2-1): DVKVTQSSRYLVKRTGEKVFLECVQDMDHENMFWYRQDPGLGLRLIYFSYDVKMKEKGDIPEGYSVSREKKERFSLILESASTNQTSMYLCASYSSYNEQFFGPGTRLTVL.

This clonotype was seen ten or more times. The chain uses TRBV4-2 and TRBJ2-1; 9 bases agree with TRBD2. There are 17 residues in the CDR3. The germline gives CDR1 LGHNA, CDR2 YNFKEQ. The V segment lost 3 bases and the J segment 8 bases; nucleotides outside the gene matches: 14. The chain's CDR3 is CASSQVAGDTLVYEQFF. In nucleotides, the CDR3 is TGTGCCAGCAGCCAGGTAGCGGGAGACACCTTAGTCTATGAGCAGTTCTTC.

This clonotype occurred many times. The chain carries TRBV12-3 or TRBV12-4 and TRBJ2-1; 12 bases map to TRBD2. The CDR3 sequence is 16 residues long. Trimming at V came to 7 bases and at J to 1 base, leaving 5 bases not matched to a gene. CDR3 nucleotide sequence: TGTGCCAGCATCGCGACTAGCGGGAGTTCCTACAATGAGCAGTTCTTC. This encodes CASIATSGSSYNEQFF.

The chain is built from TRBV28 and TRBJ2-7, with a tentative D call TRBD2 (5 bases). The CDR3 length is 14 residues. Germline V gives CDR1 MDHEN, CDR2 SYDVKM. Trimming left V 4 bases short and J 4 bases short, with 14 bases between. The CDR3, as DNA: TGTGCCAGCAGTTACCCCCTTCGGACTTACGAGCAGTACTTC. This gives the protein CASSYPLRTYEQYF.

This clonotype showed up many times. This sequence joins TRBV21-1 and TRBJ2-5; whether TRBD2, the table's D call, matches the DNA was not checked. TRBV21-1 is annotated as a pseudogene. The CDR3 covers 15 residues. The CDR3 coding sequence is TGTGCCAGCAGCAAAGAGGGTGGAGGGTCCGAGACCCAGTACTTC. The encoded protein is CASSKEGGGSETQYF.

This clonotype was seen a few times. The chain links TRBV30 to TRBJ2-5; D is ambiguous. V lost 1 base and J lost 7, with 16 bases in between. This CDR3 region has 14 residues. CDR1 GTSNPN and CDR2 SVGIG come from the germline V gene (reference sequence). The CDR3 DNA reads TGTGCCTGGAGTGAAGGTCTCCTATCCGGGACCCAGTACTTC. Translation: CAWSEGLLSGTQYF.

CDR3 nucleotides: TGTGCCAGCAGTGCCCTTCCCGGGACAGGCTATGAAAAACTGTTTTTT. It yields the protein CASSALPGTGYEKLFF. The rearrangement uses TRBV6-6 and TRBJ1-4; TRBD1 matches at 8 bases. This CDR3 is 16 amino acids long. CDR1 MNHNY and CDR2 SVGAGI come from the germline V gene (reference sequence). With V trimmed by 5 bases and J by 6 bases, 11 bases remained unmatched.

The CDR3 spells CAWGTSGISYEQYV. The CDR3 DNA reads TGTGCCTGGGGGACTAGCGGGATCAGCTACGAGCAGTACGTC. This rearrangement joins TRBV30 to TRBJ2-7, with 13 bases that match TRBD2. Trimming at V came to 5 bases and at J to 3 bases, leaving 4 bases not matched to a gene. Per the germline V gene, CDR1 is GTSNPN and CDR2 is SVGIG (reference sequence). There are 14 residues in the CDR3.

This clonotype was picked up many times. The rearrangement joins TRBV12-3 or TRBV12-4 to TRBJ2-7; unclear D gene. V was clipped by 4 bases and J by 0 bases, with 4 bases between them. This CDR3 is built from 12 residues. The CDR3 loop reads CASSSSSYEQYV. The CDR3, as DNA: TGTGCCAGCAGTTCCAGCTCCTACGAGCAGTACGTC.

The chain couples TRBV27 to TRBJ2-1; maybe TRBD2 (5 bases). This CDR3 has 14 residues. V lost 5 bases, J lost 6 bases, and 14 bases lay in between. The V gene's germline CDR1 is MNHEY and CDR2 SMNVEV (reference sequence). CDR3 sequence (DNA): TGTGCCAGCAGTCGAACTCAAGGAGGCAATGAGCAGTTCTTC. It yields the protein CASSRTQGGNEQFF.

This chain joins TRBV30 and TRBJ2-3; D is possibly TRBD2 (5 bases). With 1 base removed from V and 2 bases from J, the gap between germline ends came to 10 bases. Germline V gene data show CDR1 as GTSNPN and CDR2 as SVGIG (reference sequence). This CDR3 has 14 amino acids. This CDR3 is CAWSAGVATDTQYF. The DNA for the CDR3 is TGTGCCTGGAGTGCCGGGGTTGCCACAGATACGCAGTATTTT.

The chain carries TRBV4-1 and TRBJ2-3, with 10 bases matching TRBD2. The germline gives CDR1 MGHRA, CDR2 YSYEKL. This CDR3 has 18 amino acids. V lost 2 bases and J lost 2; bases outside the gene matches: 10. The CDR3 sequence: CASSQRFPAGGITDTQYF. DNA of the CDR3: TGCGCCAGCAGCCAACGGTTTCCAGCGGGAGGGATCACAGATACGCAGTATTTT.

Ten or more counts support this clonotype. The rearrangement joins TRBV3-1 to TRBJ2-1, with 9 nucleotides matching TRBD2. The junction had 5 bases not matched to a gene; V was cut back by 0 bases and J by 5 bases. Germline V gene data show CDR1 as LGHDT and CDR2 as YNNKEL (reference sequence). CDR3 length equals 16 residues. The CDR3 sequence: CASSQEGLAFNNEQFF. CDR3 nucleotides: TGTGCCAGCAGCCAAGAAGGACTAGCGTTTAACAATGAGCAGTTCTTC.

This clonotype was detected a few times. The chain links TRBV29-1 to TRBJ2-2; D is possibly TRBD1 or TRBD2 (5 bases each). The germline V gene has CDR1 SQVTM and CDR2 ANQGSEA. This CDR3 region has 14 residues. V lost 4 bases to trimming and J lost 4 bases, with 13 bases between them. The chain's CDR3 is CSVGRGAPTGELFF. CDR3 DNA sequence: TGCAGCGTTGGTCGAGGGGCGCCCACCGGGGAGCTGTTTTTT.

This clonotype was found many times. J is TRBJ1-6 and V is TRBV7-6; D ambiguous. The V gene's germline CDR1 is SGHVS and CDR2 FNYEAQ. The germline V and J ends were trimmed by 9 bases and 10 bases, with 16 bases remaining between them. The CDR3 extends over 13 amino acids. The DNA of the CDR3 is TGTGCCAGTAGTACAGACGGAGGCTCACCCCTCCACTTT. Translation gives CASSTDGGSPLHF. The full variable domain, rest sourced from reference TRBV7-6 and TRBJ1-6, is GAGVSQSPRYKVTKRGQDVALRCDPISGHVSLYWYRQALGQGPEFLTYFNYEAQQDKSGLPNDRFSAERPEGSISTLTIQRTEQRDSAMYRCASSTDGGSPLHFGNGTRLTVT.

Many counts were recorded for this clonotype. The chain combines TRBV14 with TRBJ1-2; possibly TRBD1 for D (5 bases). The germline V and J ends were trimmed by 6 bases and 4 bases, with 15 bases remaining between them. This CDR3 is 14 amino acids long. Germline V CDR1 and CDR2: SGHDN, FVKESK. DNA for the CDR3: TGTGCCAGCAGGCCTCCGGGGACTCTCTATGGCTACACCTTC. Protein: CASRPPGTLYGYTF.

This clonotype was counted at least ten times. This chain connects TRBV5-1 to TRBJ1-2; maybe TRBD1 (6 bases). The germline V gene encodes CDR1 SGHRS and CDR2 YFSETQ. The CDR3 consists of 14 residues. The ends were cut back, 4 bases at V and 4 bases at J, with 14 bases in the middle. In nucleotides, the CDR3 is TGCGCCAGCAGCCCACTTGCACAGGGCTATGGCTACACCTTC. This translates into CASSPLAQGYGYTF.

In its sample, this clonotype was seen many times. This rearrangement joins TRBV20-1 to TRBJ2-1; no reliable D call. Germline lookup yields CDR1 DFQATT and CDR2 SNEGSKA (reference sequence). The CDR3 totals 16 residues. V lost 1 base to trimming and J lost 6 bases, with 19 bases between them. CDR3 coding DNA: TGCAGTGCTAGAGCCACGCTTGGGCTACGCAGCAATGAGCAGTTCTTC. It specifies CSARATLGLRSNEQFF.

This clonotype was seen repeatedly, ten times or more. The CDR3 DNA reads as TGTGCCAGCAGCCCGACAGGGAACACTGAAGCTTTCTTT. It translates to CASSPTGNTEAFF. The rearrangement joins TRBV5-6 to TRBJ1-1; a weak D match, TRBD1 (6 bases). The germline V gene encodes CDR1 SGHDT and CDR2 YYEEEE. The V gene lost 4 bases and the J gene lost 1 base, with 8 bases spanning the gap. The length of the CDR3 is 13 residues. Drawing the rest from reference TRBV5-6 and TRBJ1-1, the complete variable domain is DAGVTQSPTHLIKTRGQQVTLRCSPKSGHDTVSWYQQALGQGPQFIFQYYEEEERQRGNFPDRFSGHQFPNYSSELNVNALLLGDSALYLCASSPTGNTEAFFGQGTRLTVV.